The 16 T cell receptor beta chains below come from one sample, sequenced in a study of blood T cell repertoires in COVID-19. Data came from immunoSEQ multiplex PCR; TCRdb stores just in-frame clones and leaves some out. Of over 80,000 clones in the sample, around 75% were seen once. What was sequenced was peripheral blood. All receptors derive from a woman aged 45-59 years with acute or convalescent COVID-19.

The chain recombines TRBV28 with TRBJ1-2, with D maybe TRBD1 (6 bases). This CDR3 contains 14 residues. Germline loops: CDR1 MDHEN, CDR2 SYDVKM. The V end lost 6 bases, the J end lost 7 bases, and 18 bases lay between the germline ends. The chain's CDR3 is CASRSTDRLGGYTF. The CDR3 nucleotides read TGTGCCAGCAGATCCACGGACAGATTAGGTGGCTACACCTTC.

The V call is TRBV28, the J call TRBJ2-2; a possible D gene is TRBD1 (6 bases). CDR1 MDHEN and CDR2 SYDVKM come from the germline V gene. The CDR3 extends over 15 amino acids. Trimming stripped 3 bases from V and 3 bases from J, with 11 bases between. For the CDR3, the DNA is TGTGCCAGCAGTTTGAGGACAGAGTACACCGGGGAGCTGTTTTTT. It codes for CASSLRTEYTGELFF.

The chain links TRBV19 to TRBJ1-5; 7 positions agree with TRBD1. The V and J ends lost 4 bases and 0 bases, in that order; junction bases with no gene match: 9. The CDR3 length is 17 residues. CDR1 is LNHDA and CDR2 is SQIVND in the germline V gene (reference sequence). The CDR3 DNA follows: TGTGCCAGTAGTACGCAAACCGGGACAGTTAGCAATCAGCCCCAGCATTTT. Translation gives CASSTQTGTVSNQPQHF.

This clone was seen only once. The V gene is TRBV20-1, the J gene TRBJ2-5; D gene uncertain. Trimming removed 4 bases from V and 7 bases from J, with 7 bases in between. Germline loops: CDR1 DFQATT, CDR2 SNEGSKA (reference sequence). CDR3 length: 10 residues. CDR3 DNA sequence: TGCAGTGCTATGCGCGGGACCCAGTACTTC. Its protein is CSAMRGTQYF.

V gene TRBV18 combines with J gene TRBJ2-5; 9 bases match TRBD1. Germline V gene sequence: CDR1 KGHSH, CDR2 LQKENI. The trim removed 0 bases at V and 4 bases at J, leaving 3 bases unmatched. The CDR3 covers 15 residues. CDR3 amino acids: CASSPPGQGLETQYF. The CDR3 DNA follows: TGTGCCAGCTCACCACCCGGACAGGGGCTAGAGACCCAGTACTTC.

V usage is TRBV4-1 and J usage is TRBJ1-1, with D hard to call. Trimming took off 4 bases at V and 1 base at J, with 7 bases between the two ends. The germline CDR1 and CDR2 sequences are MGHRA and YSYEKL. The CDR3 covers 13 residues. The DNA for the CDR3 is TGCGCCAGCAGCCCCCGGGAGAACACTGAAGCTTTCTTT. As protein: CASSPRENTEAFF.

The gene calls are TRBV5-6 and TRBJ2-5; D might be TRBD2 (5 bases). The V and J ends lost 4 bases and 7 bases respectively, with 11 bases between them. The germline V gene has CDR1 SGHDT and CDR2 YYEEEE. There are 12 residues in the CDR3. The CDR3 region is CASSRAGRTQYF. CDR3 sequence (DNA): TGTGCCAGCAGCCGTGCGGGTCGGACCCAGTACTTC. The full variable domain, completed using reference TRBV5-6 and TRBJ2-5, is DAGVTQSPTHLIKTRGQQVTLRCSPKSGHDTVSWYQQALGQGPQFIFQYYEEEERQRGNFPDRFSGHQFPNYSSELNVNALLLGDSALYLCASSRAGRTQYFGPGTRLLVL.

The V call is TRBV5-4, the J call TRBJ1-1; the D is unclear. With 0 bases removed from V and 1 base from J, the gap between germline ends came to 4 bases. This CDR3 comprises 13 residues. Germline loops: CDR1 SGHNT, CDR2 YYREEE (reference sequence). The CDR3 loop reads CASSLDKNTEAFF. CDR3 nucleotide sequence: TGTGCCAGCAGCTTGGACAAGAACACTGAAGCTTTCTTT.

The chain links TRBV2 to TRBJ1-1; D is unclear. This CDR3 comprises 13 residues. Germline lookup yields CDR1 SNHLY and CDR2 FYNNEI. V was clipped by 1 base and J by 1 base, with 4 bases between them. The CDR3 DNA is TGTGCCAGCAGTGAAGGCAGGAACACTGAAGCTTTCTTT. Translated: CASSEGRNTEAFF.

The chain joins TRBV2 to TRBJ2-5; D not resolved. The CDR3 is 16 residues long. Germline loops: CDR1 SNHLY, CDR2 FYNNEI. The germline V and J ends were trimmed by 5 bases and 3 bases, with 19 bases remaining between them. This CDR3 reads CASSPPAGVFKETQYF. In DNA form, the CDR3 reads TGTGCCAGCAGTCCCCCGGCAGGTGTATTCAAAGAGACCCAGTACTTC.

The genes are TRBV6-5 and TRBJ1-5; 8 nucleotides align to TRBD1. From germline, CDR1 is MNHEY and CDR2 SVGAGI. Germline trimming cut 11 bases from V and 0 bases from J; bases unmatched to any gene: 6. The CDR3 sequence is 14 residues long. DNA for the CDR3: TGTGCCGCCTGGACAGGGAGTAGCAATCAGCCCCAGCATTTT. It specifies CAAWTGSSNQPQHF.

This chain uses TRBV5-1 with TRBJ2-2; 8 bases map to TRBD2. The CDR3 loop spans 17 amino acids. Germline loops: CDR1 SGHRS, CDR2 YFSETQ. With V trimmed by 2 bases and J by 3 bases, 9 bases remained unmatched. The CDR3, as DNA: TGCGCCAGCAGCTTCGGATTACGGGGGGGCTACACCGGGGAGCTGTTTTTT. Translation gives CASSFGLRGGYTGELFF.

The CDR3 is CAIAVDTQRADTQYF. The CDR3 coding sequence is TGTGCCATCGCCGTTGATACCCAGCGGGCAGATACGCAGTATTTT. This chain links TRBV10-3 with TRBJ2-3; D possibly corresponds to TRBD2 (6 bases). Per germline, CDR1 ENHRY and CDR2 SYGVKD. The length of the CDR3 is 15 residues. Between the trimmed V and J ends, which lost 8 bases and 4 bases, there was a span of 19 bases.

CDR3 in DNA: TGTGCCAGCAGCTTTGGAGACAGGGATTTTGAAAAACTGTTTTTT. Translating it yields CASSFGDRDFEKLFF. The rearrangement uses TRBV11-2 and TRBJ1-4; 7 bases map to TRBD1. Per the germline V gene, CDR1 is SGHAT and CDR2 is FQNNGV. V was pared by 3 bases and J by 7 bases, with 8 bases of the junction left unmatched. The CDR3 runs 15 residues.

This chain connects TRBV24-1 to TRBJ2-3; the D gene is possibly TRBD2 (7 bases). Germline CDR1 reads KGHDR; CDR2 reads SFDVKD. This CDR3 has 14 amino acids. V lost 5 bases and J lost 8, with 16 bases in between. For the CDR3, the DNA is TGTGCCACCAGTGTTGCGGGGGCCCGCGGTACGCAGTATTTT. It encodes CATSVAGARGTQYF.

V and J are TRBV5-1 and TRBJ2-7; tentative D call: TRBD1 (5 bases). Trimming removed 0 bases at V and 5 bases at J, with 15 bases between. Germline CDR1 SGHRS, CDR2 YFSETQ. This CDR3 spans 15 amino acids. The CDR3 is CASSLADRGVDEQYF. The CDR3 coding sequence is TGCGCCAGCAGCTTGGCAGATAGGGGTGTGGACGAGCAGTACTTC.